One sample yielded the 31 T cell receptor beta chains listed below, sequenced in a study of blood T cells in healthy people across ages. Then a second PCR, running roughly 6 to 11 cycles, was carried out with a sample-barcoded 5' primer and a J-beta primer mix. Each CDR3 protein is one row after TCRdb ran MiXCR on the 5' RACE reads. The sample includes approximately 730,000 distinct CDR3 sequences, about 40% of them seen just once. Sequenced: blood. The receptors shown here come from a woman in her sixties in good health.

The genes are TRBV5-1 and TRBJ1-5; 11 bases map to TRBD1. With V trimmed by 4 bases and J by 6 bases, 9 bases remained unmatched. Germline CDR1 reads SGHRS; CDR2 reads YFSETQ. There are 16 residues in the CDR3. Written as DNA, the CDR3 is TGCGCCAGCAGCAAAGGGACAGGGGGAGACAGTCAGCCCCAGCATTTT. It specifies CASSKGTGGDSQPQHF.

This clonotype has ten or more counts. V usage is TRBV6-2 or TRBV6-3 and J usage is TRBJ2-7, with D possibly being TRBD1 (6 bases). V was pared by 5 bases and J by 3 bases, with 11 bases between. The CDR3 length is 13 residues. Germline assignment: CDR1 MNHEY and CDR2 SVGEGT. CDR3 DNA sequence: TGTGCCAGCAGTCCAGGGGACCTCTACGAGCAGTACTTC. Translation gives CASSPGDLYEQYF.

This clonotype was found a few times. V usage is TRBV9 and J usage is TRBJ2-1; D not resolved. The end of the DNA aligns better with TRBJ2-7, so the J call may be wrong. The CDR3 extends over 13 amino acids. Germline V gives CDR1 SGDLS, CDR2 YYNGEE. The CDR3 is CASSVSSYNEQYF. The CDR3 DNA sequence: TGTGCCAGCAGCGTGAGCTCCTACAATGAGCAGTACTTC.

The rearrangement links TRBV7-2 to TRBJ2-3, with 8 bases matching TRBD2. Trimming took 3 bases from V and 6 from J; bases not matched to a gene: 8. The CDR3 spans 15 residues. The germline CDR1 and CDR2 sequences are SGHTA and FQGNSA. The CDR3 nucleotides read TGTGCCAGCAGCTTTTACGGGACTAGTGATGATACGCAGTATTTT. Protein sequence: CASSFYGTSDDTQYF.

This clonotype was counted ten times or more. The CDR3, as DNA: TGTGCCAGCAGCTTAGAGGGTGCAGCCTACAATGAGCAGTACTTC. Its protein is CASSLEGAAYNEQYF. The V call is TRBV7-2, the J call TRBJ2-1; D is undetermined. The J call is doubtful: the DNA matches TRBJ2-7 better. The CDR3 runs to 15 residues. Germline V lookup: CDR1 SGHTA, CDR2 FQGNSA.

The rearrangement links TRBV10-3 to TRBJ2-1; TRBD1 aligns across 7 bases. Trimming took 4 bases from V and 6 from J; bases not matched to a gene: 9. This CDR3 contains 15 residues. In germline, CDR1 is ENHRY, CDR2 SYGVKD. In DNA, the CDR3 is TGTGCCATCAGTGTGGAGACAGGGATGGGCAATGAGCAGTTCTTC. It encodes CAISVETGMGNEQFF.

The chain uses TRBV28 and TRBJ1-2, with 11 bases fitting TRBD1. Germline V lookup: CDR1 MDHEN, CDR2 SYDVKM. The CDR3 is 17 residues long. Trimming took 5 bases from V and 1 from J; bases not matched to a gene: 9. The CDR3 region has the DNA TGTGCCAGCAGTGGGCCACCGGGACAGGGGGTTAACTATGGCTACACCTTC. Translation: CASSGPPGQGVNYGYTF.

This clonotype has only a few counts. The V call is TRBV6-5, the J call TRBJ2-1; D is unresolved. The CDR3 is made up of 14 amino acids. With 6 bases removed from V and 2 bases from J, the gap between germline ends came to 11 bases. Germline V CDR1 and CDR2: MNHEY, SVGAGI. Here the CDR3 reads CASSIEVPYNEQFF. The CDR3 bases are TGTGCCAGCAGCATTGAAGTTCCCTACAATGAGCAGTTCTTC.

V is TRBV20-1 and J is TRBJ1-4; D unclear. This CDR3 comprises 14 residues. Germline CDR1 DFQATT, CDR2 SNEGSKA (reference sequence). With 0 bases removed from V and 7 bases from J, the gap between germline ends came to 12 bases. For the CDR3, the DNA is TGCAGTGCTAGAGATCTGGGAAGGAGTGAAAAACTGTTTTTT. This codes for CSARDLGRSEKLFF.

This clonotype has a handful of counts. The rearrangement uses TRBV28 and TRBJ2-7; a possible D gene is TRBD1 (6 bases). Per germline, CDR1 MDHEN and CDR2 SYDVKM. The CDR3 sequence is 14 residues long. V shed 8 bases and J shed 0 bases, with 14 bases lying between them. CDR3 amino acids: CASAYPGHSYEQYF. Here the CDR3 DNA reads TGTGCCAGCGCCTACCCGGGACACTCCTACGAGCAGTACTTC.

CDR3 sequence reads: CASSSGTHKGANVLTF. As DNA, the CDR3 is TGTGCCAGTAGTTCCGGGACTCACAAGGGGGCCAACGTCCTGACTTTC. V and J are TRBV19 and TRBJ2-6, with TRBD2 as a possible D gene (6 bases). The CDR3 is 16 residues long. V gave up 5 bases and J gave up 4 bases, with 15 bases separating them. CDR1 is LNHDA and CDR2 is SQIVND in the germline V gene (reference sequence).

The J gene is TRBJ2-3, the V gene TRBV12-3 or TRBV12-4; TRBD2 is a possible D gene (7 bases). Deletions cut 7 bases from V and 4 bases from J, with 9 bases between. The CDR3 has 12 residues. The CDR3 bases are TGTGCCAGCATGGGGGGGCCAGATACGCAGTATTTT. This translates into CASMGGPDTQYF.

The chain has TRBV20-1 and TRBJ2-3; 11 bases agree with TRBD2. V trimming: 6 bases; J trimming: 4 bases; junction bases outside the gene matches: 6. The CDR3 length is 14 residues. Germline V gene sequence: CDR1 DFQATT, CDR2 SNEGSKA (reference sequence). The CDR3 region has the DNA TGCAGTGCCTTAGCGGGGGGGACCGCAGATACGCAGTATTTT. Its protein is CSALAGGTADTQYF.

The gene calls are TRBV6-1 and TRBJ2-7, with 10 positions matching TRBD2. Germline-derived CDR1 and CDR2 are MNHNS and SASEGT. The CDR3 consists of 16 residues. Trimming took 6 bases from V and 3 from J; bases not matched to a gene: 11. CDR3 bases: TGTGCCAGCAGAAATAGGCGACTAGCGGGTGACTACGAGCAGTACTTC. Translation gives CASRNRRLAGDYEQYF.

This clonotype was observed a few times. The CDR3 nucleotides read TGTGCCAGCAGCGTAACTCTAGCGGACCTTTACAATGAGCAGTTCTTC. Translating gives CASSVTLADLYNEQFF. The J gene is TRBJ2-1, the V gene TRBV7-2; 7 nucleotides align to TRBD2. Looked up from germline, CDR1 is SGHTA and CDR2 is FQGNSA. The CDR3 loop spans 16 amino acids. V gave up 5 bases and J gave up 4 bases; unmatched junction bases: 11.

This clonotype was seen a few times. This chain uses TRBV29-1 with TRBJ2-5; D remains unclear. CDR3 size: 13 residues. V gave up 7 bases and J gave up 4 bases, with 16 bases separating them. Germline values: CDR1 SQVTM, CDR2 ANQGSEA. CDR3 nucleotide sequence: TGCAGCGGCCTGGGTAGGGTTGGAGAGACCCAGTACTTC. Amino acids: CSGLGRVGETQYF. The full variable domain, in which reference TRBV29-1 and TRBJ2-5 provide the parts outside the CDR3, is SAVISQKPSRDICQRGTSLTIQCQVDSQVTMMFWYRQQPGQSLTLIATANQGSEATYESGFVIDKFPISRPNLTFSTLTVSNMSPEDSSIYLCSGLGRVGETQYFGPGTRLLVL.

In this sample, this clonotype turned up a few times. This chain connects TRBV3-1 to TRBJ2-1; maybe TRBD2 (6 bases). CDR3 length: 14 amino acids. The V end was cut by 3 bases, the J end by 4 bases, with 10 bases between. CDR1 and CDR2 (germline): LGHDT, YNNKEL (reference sequence). This CDR3 reads CASSQLGGYNEQFF. CDR3 nucleotide sequence: TGTGCCAGCAGCCAGCTCGGGGGTTACAATGAGCAGTTCTTC.

This chain joins TRBV10-3 and TRBJ1-4; perhaps TRBD1 as D (5 bases). V lost 2 bases and J 0 bases, leaving 10 bases between the germline ends. The germline V gene encodes CDR1 ENHRY and CDR2 SYGVKD. CDR3 length: 16 amino acids. This chain's CDR3 is CAISERDAATNEKLFF. The CDR3 DNA is TGTGCCATCAGTGAGCGGGACGCTGCAACTAATGAAAAACTGTTTTTT.

The chain carries TRBV7-8 and TRBJ1-2, with D unresolved. Germline CDR1 SGHVS, CDR2 FQNEAQ. This CDR3 is 12 amino acids long. Trimming shortened V by 2 bases and J by 7 bases, and 8 bases separated the two germline ends. DNA of the CDR3: TGTGCCAGCAGCTTAACAGAGTCTGGCTACACCTTC. This encodes CASSLTESGYTF.

This clonotype was counted at least ten times. The gene calls are TRBV9 and TRBJ2-3; TRBD2 matches 13 bases. V lost 3 bases, J lost 8 bases, and 9 bases stayed unmatched. Germline loops: CDR1 SGDLS, CDR2 YYNGEE. The CDR3 is 16 amino acids. The CDR3 spells CASSAGGTSGVGTQYF. The CDR3 DNA reads as TGTGCCAGCAGCGCGGGCGGGACTAGCGGGGTCGGTACGCAGTATTTT.

V gene TRBV6-2 or TRBV6-3 combines with J gene TRBJ2-1, with no clear D. With 7 bases removed from V and 4 bases from J, the gap between germline ends came to 11 bases. This CDR3 contains 13 residues. Germline lookup yields CDR1 MNHEY and CDR2 SVGEGT. CDR3 nucleotide sequence: TGTGCCAGCACCATAGGGCTGTACAATGAGCAGTTCTTC. It codes for CASTIGLYNEQFF.

This clonotype was recorded a few times. V and J are TRBV9 and TRBJ2-1; the match to TRBD2 covers 8 bases. CDR3 length: 16 amino acids. V was clipped by 1 base and J by 9 bases; unmatched bases: 12. Germline V gene sequence: CDR1 SGDLS, CDR2 YYNGEE. The CDR3 region is CASSVRGGGIMGEQFF. Written as DNA, the CDR3 is TGTGCCAGCAGCGTAAGAGGCGGGGGGATAATGGGTGAGCAGTTCTTC.

This clonotype was observed a few times. V usage is TRBV6-2 or TRBV6-3 and J usage is TRBJ2-5; D is ambiguous. The CDR3 is 13 amino acids. Germline V gene lookup returns CDR1 MNHEY and CDR2 SVGEGT. Trimming pared 4 bases from V and 5 bases from J, leaving 11 bases between. CDR3 sequence (DNA): TGTGCCAGCAGTTCGACTCGTACCGAGACCCAGTACTTC. This translates into CASSSTRTETQYF.

The sample holds a few counts of this clonotype. The V and J genes are TRBV15 and TRBJ2-7; 8 nucleotides line up with TRBD2. Germline V lookup: CDR1 LNHNV, CDR2 YYDKDF (reference sequence). The CDR3 totals 17 residues. Unmatched junction bases numbered 13, after V lost 0 bases and J lost 6 bases. CDR3 nucleotide sequence: TGTGCCACCAGCAGAGATCATCATAGAGCGGGAGTCGGCGAGCAGTACTTC. Translating gives CATSRDHHRAGVGEQYF.

In the case of this clonotype: Since a much larger clone is just one base distant, this may be a read error. The chain couples TRBV7-2 to TRBJ2-1; D not resolved. CDR3 length: 9 amino acids. Per germline, CDR1 SGHTA and CDR2 FQGNSA. Here the CDR3 reads CDTPYEQFF. DNA for the CDR3: TGCGACACACCCTACGAGCAGTTCTTC.

This clonotype was found once. The chain has TRBV5-1 and TRBJ1-6, with a possible D match to TRBD1 (5 bases). CDR3 length equals 15 residues. Germline CDR1 and CDR2: SGHRS and YFSETQ. Trimming left V 3 bases short and J 4 bases short, with 11 bases between. Here the CDR3 DNA reads TGCGCCAGCAGCTGGGGGACGTCGTATAATTCACCCCTCCACTTT. Translation: CASSWGTSYNSPLHF.

V is TRBV20-1 and J is TRBJ2-7; 7 bases agree with TRBD1. Germline V CDR1 and CDR2: DFQATT, SNEGSKA (reference sequence). V trimming: 3 bases; J trimming: 0 bases; junction bases outside the gene matches: 5. There are 14 residues in the CDR3. The CDR3 loop is CSASRGQSSYEQYF. The CDR3 DNA sequence: TGCAGTGCTAGTAGGGGACAGAGCTCCTACGAGCAGTACTTC.

There are many counts of this clonotype. V usage is TRBV3-1 and J usage is TRBJ2-1, with 10 bases lining up with TRBD2. CDR1 LGHDT and CDR2 YNNKEL come from the germline V gene (reference sequence). The CDR3 is made up of 14 amino acids. V was clipped by 6 bases and J by 5 bases; unmatched bases: 4. The CDR3 spells CASSFTSGDNEQFF. CDR3 sequence (DNA): TGTGCCAGCAGTTTTACTAGCGGGGACAATGAGCAGTTCTTC.

The chain employs TRBV27 and TRBJ2-1, with 9 bases fitting TRBD2. The CDR3 loop spans 14 amino acids. Germline values: CDR1 MNHEY, CDR2 SMNVEV (reference sequence). The ends lost 3 bases at V and 4 bases at J; junction bases unmatched: 1. CDR3 DNA: TGTGCCAGCAGTTTGAGCGGGAGGTACAATGAGCAGTTCTTC. It specifies CASSLSGRYNEQFF.

V usage is TRBV20-1 and J usage is TRBJ2-1; 12 positions match TRBD2. The J segment lost 1 base and the V segment lost 2 bases, leaving 15 bases of the junction unmatched. Germline V gene sequence: CDR1 DFQATT, CDR2 SNEGSKA (reference sequence). This CDR3 comprises 20 residues. The CDR3 sequence: CSARPASQASGRVSYNEQFF. In DNA, the CDR3 is TGCAGTGCTAGACCCGCTAGTCAGGCTAGCGGGAGGGTTTCCTACAATGAGCAGTTCTTC.

This clonotype was found a few times. J is TRBJ2-5 and V is TRBV6-5; D is perhaps TRBD2 (6 bases). CDR1 is MNHEY and CDR2 is SVGAGI in the germline V gene. The CDR3 runs to 15 residues. The V end lost 4 bases, the J end lost 2 bases, and 14 bases lay between the germline ends. CDR3 region: CASSSLSGPQETQYF. CDR3 nucleotides: TGTGCCAGCAGTTCCCTTAGCGGTCCTCAAGAGACCCAGTACTTC.